This TCR beta chain was documented in a study of blood T cell repertoires in COVID-19. V shed 3 bases and J 5 bases; nucleotides not matched to a gene: 5. The CDR3 spans 15 residues. Germline V gives CDR1 KGHSY, CDR2 FQNENV. The data were produced by immunoSEQ multiplex PCR, yet TCRdb's version contains in-frame clones alone and is incomplete. The data contain roughly 39,000 clones, around 85% of them singletons. The clonotype was recovered from a man in his fifties or sixties with acute or convalescent COVID-19. Sample: peripheral blood. The V gene is TRBV16, the J gene TRBJ2-7; 12 positions match TRBD2. The CDR3 region is CASSHRLAGVNEQYF. The CDR3 DNA reads as TGTGCCAGCAGCCACAGACTAGCGGGAGTCAACGAGCAGTACTTC.